This T cell receptor (beta chain) was retrieved from a study of shared clonotypes between healthy human individuals. Method: immunoSEQ multiplex PCR; TCRdb's copy keeps in-frame clones and lacks some. The data hold roughly 1 million clones, with under 80% observed a single time. With regard to this clone: Its antigen is undetermined.

Participating donors were healthy, HIV-negative adults free of recent acute infections or vaccinations. The length of the CDR3 is 15 residues. CDR1 and CDR2 (germline): MNHNS, SASEGT. J was trimmed by 3 bases and V by 4 bases; bases with no gene match: 5. Findings and limits, study-wide: Several donors held about 4.6% of naive CD4 clonotypes in common.

Sequencing was done on a sample of memory CD4+ T cells sorted from blood. Subset reported: CD45RA-negative fraction. The V call is TRBV6-1, the J call TRBJ2-3; 9 positions agree with TRBD1. This clonotype was sampled from a man younger than 35 in good health. CDR3 residues: CASSGGTGRTDTQYF. CDR3 nucleotides: TGTGCCAGCAGTGGAGGGACAGGGAGGACAGATACGCAGTATTTT.